This is a list of T cell receptor beta chains from one sample in a study of OX40 agonist ivuxolimab in advanced cancers. Profiled with immunoSEQ multiplex PCR; TCRdb holds only in-frame clones, not every one. The sample yields 85,000 to 130,000 clones, about nine tenths seen once. The starting material was CD4+ or CD8+ T cells sorted from blood, obtained in a trial of the OX40 agonist ivuxolimab. The receptor set was obtained from an adult with an advanced solid tumor such as melanoma, head and neck, liver or kidney cancer. The CDR3 runs from the conserved cysteine through the conserved F or W. D genes are given only for firm matches. Part of the rows lack a size; the others show once, few, many or a class for expanded clones.

clone size	D gene	V gene	CDR3 length	J gene	CDR3 DNA	CDR3 protein
-	TRBD2	TRBV19	16	TRBJ2-3	TGTGCCAGTAATAACGTTAGCGGGAGAAGAACAGATACGCAGTATTTT	CASNNVSGRRTDTQYF
-	-	TRBV5-4	16	TRBJ2-2	TGTGCCAGCAGCCTTGACACCTCGGTACGTTCCGGGGAGCTGTTTTTT	CASSLDTSVRSGELFF
-	-	TRBV7-9	13	TRBJ2-2	TGTGCCAGCAGCGAGGACAGCCACGGGGAGCTGTTTTTT	CASSEDSHGELFF
-	-	TRBV28	13	TRBJ2-5	TGTGCCAGCAGTTCGCAGTACCAAGAGACCCAGTACTTC	CASSSQYQETQYF
-	TRBD2	TRBV7-2	15	TRBJ2-3	TGTGCCAGCAGCTTGCCTAGCGGGAGCACAGATACGCAGTATTTT	CASSLPSGSTDTQYF
-	TRBD2	TRBV28	18	TRBJ2-7	TGTGCCAGCAGTCGACCGGGACTAGCGGGGAACTCACGTTACGAGCAGTACTTC	CASSRPGLAGNSRYEQYF
-	TRBD2	TRBV28	17	TRBJ2-1	TGTGCCAGCAGTCCACCCCCACCGGGAGGTTCCCACAATGAGCAGTTCTTC	CASSPPPPGGSHNEQFF
-	-	TRBV18	14	TRBJ1-1	TGTGCCAGCTCCCCAAATACAGGGATGGAGTACGCTTTCTTT	CASSPNTGMEYAFF
-	TRBD1	TRBV15	15	TRBJ2-7	TGTGCCACCAGCAGCCTACGGACAGGGTCCTACGAGCAGTACTTC	CATSSLRTGSYEQYF
-	TRBD1	TRBV5-4	15	TRBJ2-2	TGTGCCAGCAGATTGGGACAGGGGGCGTCCGGGGAGCTGTTTTTT	CASRLGQGASGELFF
-	-	TRBV5-8	14	TRBJ2-7	TGTGCCAGCAGCGGGTGGACAGCCCCCTACGAGCAGTACTTC	CASSGWTAPYEQYF
-	-	TRBV6-5	16	TRBJ2-7	TGTGCCAGCAGTTATCCTAGTTCGGCAGGTTCCTACGAGCAGTACTTC	CASSYPSSAGSYEQYF
-	-	TRBV6-6	14	TRBJ2-7	TGTGCCAGCAGTTACTCGGAGGGGTGGTACGAGCAGTACTTC	CASSYSEGWYEQYF
once	-	TRBV11-2	16	TRBJ2-3	TGTGCCAGCAGCTTAGGGCGGGGCGGGGGCACAGATACGCAGTATTTT	CASSLGRGGGTDTQYF
-	-	TRBV5-5	14	TRBJ1-3	TGTGCCAGCAGCTTGGACGACATGGGAAACACCATATATTTT	CASSLDDMGNTIYF
-	-	TRBV7-2	14	TRBJ2-7	TGTGCCAGCAGCTTAGCGGGATCCACCTACGAGCAGTACTTC	CASSLAGSTYEQYF
-	TRBD1	TRBV18	16	TRBJ2-7	TGTGCCAGCTCCCCTAATACTCCGGGGACAGGGGGCGAGCAGTACTTC	CASSPNTPGTGGEQYF
-	-	TRBV2	15	TRBJ2-1	TGTGCCACCTCTTGGGGTGAGGGAATCTACAATGAGCAGTTCTTC	CATSWGEGIYNEQFF
-	-	TRBV15	16	TRBJ1-4	TGTGCCACCAGCAGAGTACCGGAGGCTCATGGGGAAAAACTGTTTTTT	CATSRVPEAHGEKLFF
-	-	TRBV30	13	TRBJ2-7	TGTGCCTGGAGTGGACAGGAGTCCTACGAGCAGTACTTC	CAWSGQESYEQYF
-	-	TRBV27	13	TRBJ1-1	TGTGCCAGCAGTTTTGAGTTTAACACTGAAGCTTTCTTT	CASSFEFNTEAFF
-	-	TRBV27	13	TRBJ2-6	TGTGCCAGCAGTTTTTCCGGGGCCAACGTCCTGACTTTC	CASSFSGANVLTF
-	-	TRBV6-6	12	TRBJ1-5	TGTGCCAGCAGTAGGAGGAATCAGCCCCAGCATTTT	CASSRRNQPQHF
once	-	TRBV5-1	17	TRBJ1-2	TGCGCCAGCACTCCGGGAGGGACCTTGGAGTCGAACTATGGCTACACCTTC	CASTPGGTLESNYGYTF
-	TRBD1	TRBV6-6	13	TRBJ1-6	TGTGCCAGCAGAGAGACCAACAGGGGACCCCTCCACTTT	CASRETNRGPLHF
-	-	TRBV6-5	14	TRBJ1-2	TGTGCCAGCAGCCACCCGCGGGGGGAGGGTGGCTACACCTTC	CASSHPRGEGGYTF
-	TRBD1	TRBV28	17	TRBJ2-5	TGTGCCAGCAGAACGACAGGGGGGGAACTACTAGGGGAGACCCAGTACTTC	CASRTTGGELLGETQYF
-	TRBD2	TRBV18	16	TRBJ2-2	TGTGCCAGCTCACCTTGGACTAGCGGGAGTAGCGGGGAGCTGTTTTTT	CASSPWTSGSSGELFF
-	-	TRBV4-1	13	TRBJ2-1	TGCGCCAGCAGCCAAGCACAGCACAATGAGCAGTTCTTC	CASSQAQHNEQFF
-	-	TRBV7-2	15	TRBJ2-7	TGTGCCAGCAGCCCCGACCCCGGGACTGAGTACGAGCAGTACTTC	CASSPDPGTEYEQYF
-	-	TRBV7-3	16	TRBJ2-7	TGTGCCAGCAGCCCAGGGGGGGACAGAGGGACCTACGAGCAGTACTTC	CASSPGGDRGTYEQYF
few	-	TRBV7-7	13	TRBJ1-3	TGTGCCAGCAGCCTACACGCTGGAAACACCATATATTTT	CASSLHAGNTIYF
-	-	TRBV2	12	TRBJ2-3	TGTGCCAGCAGTGACAGTAAAGATACGCAGTATTTT	CASSDSKDTQYF
-	-	TRBV18	16	TRBJ1-3	TGTGCCAGCTCACCAGACCAGGGGAGCTCTGGAAACACCATATATTTT	CASSPDQGSSGNTIYF
-	TRBD1	TRBV7-9	14	TRBJ1-4	TGTGCCAGCAGCTTAGGAACAGGGGGAGAAAAACTGTTTTTT	CASSLGTGGEKLFF
-	TRBD1	TRBV18	14	TRBJ2-7	TGTGCCAGCTCACCCGCCCGGACAGGGGTCGAGCAGTACTTC	CASSPARTGVEQYF
-	-	TRBV6-1	14	TRBJ2-7	TGTGCCAGCAGTGAAGGAGGGGCCATCTACGAGCAGTACTTC	CASSEGGAIYEQYF
few	-	TRBV30	13	TRBJ1-5	TGTGCCTGGAGTGGCGGGGACAATCAGCCCCAGCATTTT	CAWSGGDNQPQHF
-	TRBD1	TRBV5-1	16	TRBJ2-6	TGCGCCAGCAGCCCAGGGACAGGCGCTGGGGCCAACGTCCTGACTTTC	CASSPGTGAGANVLTF
-	-	TRBV6-5	13	TRBJ2-2	TGTGCCAGCAGTTGGGGACTGTCCGGGGAGCTGTTTTTT	CASSWGLSGELFF
-	TRBD1	TRBV2	15	TRBJ2-3	TGTGCCAGCAGGGAGACAGGGGTGGATGGAGATACGCAGTATTTT	CASRETGVDGDTQYF
-	-	TRBV7-2	16	TRBJ2-1	TGTGCCAGCAGCTTAGCGAGGAGGGGCCCCTACAATGAGCAGTTCTTC	CASSLARRGPYNEQFF
-	TRBD2	TRBV28	14	TRBJ2-7	TGTGCCAGCAGTTTGCACCCCGAGCGGGGCGAGCAGTACTTC	CASSLHPERGEQYF
-	TRBD1	TRBV9	18	TRBJ1-4	TGTGCCAGCCCTCCCCCAGACAGGGGGGGTTCAACTAATGAAAAACTGTTTTTT	CASPPPDRGGSTNEKLFF
-	TRBD1	TRBV29-1	14	TRBJ2-3	TGCAGCGTCACCTCAGGGGGAGTAGCAGATACGCAGTATTTT	CSVTSGGVADTQYF
-	TRBD1	TRBV18	15	TRBJ2-7	TGTGCCAGCTCACCCTTCCGGACAGGGGGCAACGAGCAGTACTTC	CASSPFRTGGNEQYF
few	-	TRBV7-2	13	TRBJ1-1	TGTGCCAGCAGCCTTAGTATGAACACTGAAGCTTTCTTT	CASSLSMNTEAFF
-	TRBD2	TRBV19	19	TRBJ2-2	TGTGCCAGTAGTAGCGGACAGGGTTTAGCGGGAGGTAAAACCGGGGAGCTGTTTTTT	CASSSGQGLAGGKTGELFF